The 11 T cell receptor beta chains below were found in one sample sequenced in a study of regulatory T cells in long-lasting Graves disease. This sample's time point: newly diagnosed GD, antithyroid drugs for less than 3 months. Researchers made the TCR library from RNA that was extracted from PBMCs. Library construction for TCR beta used iRepertoire HTBI primers and Arm-PCR of CDR3 regions. In TCRdb, the multiplex PCR reads were re-called with MiXCR into one record per CDR3 protein. This sample has roughly 610,000 distinct CDR3 sequences, with about 16% found just once. This sample was shared with a second study, whose subject was T cells in Graves' hyperthyroidism and ophthalmopathy.

Sequenced here: peripheral blood mononuclear cells (PBMCs), sampled at new diagnosis, from a patient treated with antithyroid drugs. Every receptor here comes from a man between 18 and 29 years old with Graves disease.

This clonotype was recorded many times. The CDR3 bases are TGCAGTGCTACAGACAGAAGAAATCAGCCCCAGCATTTT. This gives the protein CSATDRRNQPQHF. This chain uses TRBV20-1 with TRBJ1-5, with D possibly being TRBD1 (5 bases). Looked up from germline, CDR1 is DFQATT and CDR2 is SNEGSKA (reference sequence). The V and J ends lost 4 bases and 4 bases respectively, with 11 bases between them. The CDR3 extends over 13 amino acids.

In the case of this clonotype: A much larger clone differs by one base, so this may be a read error. The V gene is TRBV6-2 or TRBV6-3, the J gene TRBJ2-5; unclear D gene. The CDR3 loop spans 14 amino acids. The V end was cut by 5 bases, the J end by 11 bases, with 21 bases between. The germline V gene has CDR1 MNHEY and CDR2 SVGEGT. CDR3 amino acids: CASSEMVGPNEQYF. CDR3 DNA sequence: TGTGCCAGCAGTGAGATGGTAGGACCAAATGAGCAGTACTTC.

This clonotype was seen ten or more times. This chain connects TRBV20-1 to TRBJ2-7; the D is unclear. V lost 1 base to trimming and J lost 2 bases, with 12 bases between them. The CDR3 spans 14 residues. Germline-derived CDR1 and CDR2 are DFQATT and SNEGSKA (reference sequence). The CDR3 sequence: CSARGPGTAYEQYF. CDR3 sequence (DNA): TGCAGTGCTAGAGGTCCGGGTACCGCCTACGAGCAGTACTTC.

The chain recombines TRBV4-2 with TRBJ2-3; TRBD1 or TRBD2 may be the D gene (5 bases each). V was clipped by 2 bases and J by 6 bases, with 18 bases between them. Per the germline V gene, CDR1 is LGHNA and CDR2 is YNFKEQ. This CDR3 has 16 residues. The CDR3 reads CASSQLGRGREDTQYF. In nucleotides, the CDR3 is TGTGCCAGCAGCCAACTGGGTCGGGGCAGGGAGGATACGCAGTATTTT.

The chain joins TRBV7-9 to TRBJ1-3; D not resolved. Trimming stripped 0 bases from V and 2 bases from J, with 20 bases between. The germline V gene has CDR1 SEHNR and CDR2 FQNEAQ (reference sequence). The CDR3 sequence is 19 residues long. CDR3 in amino acids: CASSLALRMGSKTGNTIYF. CDR3 DNA sequence: TGTGCCAGCAGCTTAGCTCTTCGGATGGGCTCGAAGACTGGAAACACCATATATTTT.

This clonotype was counted ten times or more. CDR3 in DNA: TGCAGTGCTAGTAAAGGGCGCTCCTACAATGAGCAGTTCTTC. It specifies CSASKGRSYNEQFF. This chain connects TRBV20-1 to TRBJ2-1, with D unresolved. The CDR3 is 14 amino acids. Germline CDR1 is DFQATT and CDR2 is SNEGSKA (reference sequence). With 3 bases removed from V and 0 bases from J, the gap between germline ends came to 9 bases.

This clonotype was seen at least ten times. The chain is built from TRBV6-1 and TRBJ1-4; 9 nucleotides agree with TRBD1. This CDR3 spans 15 amino acids. The V gene end was trimmed by 5 bases and the J gene end by 2 bases; junction bases not matched to a gene: 3. From germline, CDR1 is MNHNS and CDR2 SASEGT. The CDR3 protein is CASSLDRGTNEKLFF. CDR3 DNA: TGTGCCAGCAGTCTCGACAGGGGGACTAATGAAAAACTGTTTTTT.

This clonotype was seen only a few times. The CDR3 nucleotides are TGTGCCAGCAGCTTAAGCGGGGCCCAAGAGACCCAGTACTTC. It translates to CASSLSGAQETQYF. The chain links TRBV7-9 to TRBJ2-5; 7 positions agree with TRBD2. Germline V CDR1 and CDR2: SEHNR, FQNEAQ (reference sequence). V shed 2 bases, J shed 1 base, and the junction held 1 base outside the gene matches. The CDR3 is 14 amino acids.

This clonotype occurred once. A clone one base away is much larger, so this may be a read error. The final CDR3 position lacks the conserved phenylalanine or tryptophan, pointing to a likely read error. V gene TRBV7-9 combines with J gene TRBJ1-4, with D maybe TRBD1 (6 bases). Deletions cut 2 bases from V and 6 bases from J, with 10 bases between. The CDR3 length is 14 residues. Germline-derived CDR1 and CDR2 are SEHNR and FQNEAQ (reference sequence). The CDR3, as DNA: TGTGCCAGCAGCTTACTACAGGGTGATGAAAAACTGTTTTAT. This codes for CASSLLQGDEKLFY.

This clonotype has just a few counts. The chain employs TRBV10-3 and TRBJ2-5; 8 positions match TRBD2. The trim removed 6 bases at V and 4 bases at J, leaving 7 bases unmatched. Per germline, CDR1 ENHRY and CDR2 SYGVKD. The CDR3 has 14 amino acids. CDR3 amino acids: CAISAREGTETQYF. CDR3 nucleotides: TGTGCCATCAGCGCCCGGGAGGGAACAGAGACCCAGTACTTC.

This clonotype was seen a handful of times. The V and J genes are TRBV9 and TRBJ1-1, with D unclear. Trimming stripped 0 bases from V and 4 bases from J, with 10 bases between. Germline values: CDR1 SGDLS, CDR2 YYNGEE. CDR3 size: 14 residues. The CDR3 nucleotides read TGTGCCAGCAGCGTAGGAGGGATCGGCACTGAAGCTTTCTTT. Amino acid sequence: CASSVGGIGTEAFF. The complete variable domain, with remaining parts taken from reference TRBV9 and TRBJ1-1, reads DSGVTQTPKHLITATGQRVTLRCSPRSGDLSVYWYQQSLDQGLQFLIQYYNGEERAKGNILERFSAQQFPDLHSELNLSSLELGDSALYFCASSVGGIGTEAFFGQGTRLTVV.